The 24 T cell receptor beta chains reported below all come from one sample, sequenced in a study of OX40 agonist ivuxolimab in advanced cancers. Here immunoSEQ multiplex PCR was the method, and the copy in TCRdb shows in-frame clones only, minus some. The sample contains under 85,000 clones, 87% of which appear only once. The specimen comprised CD4+ or CD8+ T cells sorted from blood, sampled in a trial of the OX40 agonist ivuxolimab. The receptor source for this set is an adult with an advanced solid tumor such as melanoma, head and neck, liver or kidney cancer.

The chain joins TRBV5-1 to TRBJ2-7; D unclear. Germline values: CDR1 SGHRS, CDR2 YFSETQ. V lost 1 base to trimming and J lost 2 bases, with 10 bases between them. CDR3 size: 14 residues. The CDR3 sequence is CASSLKAVPYEQYF. The CDR3 DNA is TGCGCCAGCAGCTTGAAGGCGGTCCCCTACGAGCAGTACTTC.

This chain joins TRBV5-1 and TRBJ2-5; D unclear. Per the germline V gene, CDR1 is SGHRS and CDR2 is YFSETQ. V was trimmed by 7 bases and J by 2 bases, leaving 12 bases between them. This CDR3 spans 13 amino acids. CDR3 in DNA: TGCGCCAGCTCCTCTGGCATACAAGAGACCCAGTACTTC. It yields the protein CASSSGIQETQYF. The variable domain in full, with the rest retrieved from reference TRBV5-1 and TRBJ2-5, is KAGVTQTPRYLIKTRGQQVTLSCSPISGHRSVSWYQQTPGQGLQFLFEYFSETQRNKGNFPGRFSGRQFSNSRSEMNVSTLELGDSALYLCASSSGIQETQYFGPGTRLLVL.

On this clone itself: A junction boundary mismatches the germline segment, possibly from a read error. The CDR3 protein is CASSATPRENGQFF. The CDR3 DNA sequence: TGCGCCAGCAGCGCAACACCCAGGGAAAATGGGCAGTTCTTC. V is TRBV5-1 and J is TRBJ2-1; a weak D match, TRBD1 (5 bases). Germline V gene data show CDR1 as SGHRS and CDR2 as YFSETQ. The CDR3 is 14 amino acids.

The chain combines TRBV4-2 with TRBJ2-3; 11 bases fit TRBD2. Germline V gene sequence: CDR1 LGHNA, CDR2 YNFKEQ. The V and J ends lost 1 base and 0 bases, in that order; junction bases with no gene match: 6. The CDR3 length is 18 residues. CDR3 amino acids: CASSQVVGLAESTDTQYF. In DNA, the CDR3 is TGTGCCAGCAGCCAAGTGGTGGGACTAGCGGAGAGCACAGATACGCAGTATTTT.

This sequence joins TRBV28 and TRBJ2-5, with 10 bases matching TRBD2. Germline values: CDR1 MDHEN, CDR2 SYDVKM. The CDR3 extends over 16 amino acids. Trimming at V came to 5 bases and at J to 1 base, leaving 7 bases not matched to a gene. DNA for the CDR3: TGTGCCAGCAGTCTAGCGGGAGTAGGGTCCCAAGAGACCCAGTACTTC. Its protein product is CASSLAGVGSQETQYF.

The chain employs TRBV7-6 and TRBJ2-5, with 13 bases fitting TRBD2. Germline V gene data show CDR1 as SGHVS and CDR2 as FNYEAQ. This CDR3 region has 16 residues. Trimming removed 2 bases from V and 7 bases from J; junction bases left unmatched: 7. This CDR3 reads CASSLRLAGGLGTQYF. The CDR3 coding sequence is TGTGCCAGCAGCTTAAGACTAGCGGGAGGACTTGGGACCCAGTACTTC.

The genes are TRBV10-1 and TRBJ2-2, with 10 bases aligning to TRBD2. The germline V gene encodes CDR1 WNHNN and CDR2 SYGVQD (reference sequence). J gave up 7 bases and V 5 bases, and 4 bases lay outside the gene matches. The CDR3 runs to 14 residues. The CDR3 spells CASSSGRAVGELFF. The CDR3 DNA is TGCGCCAGCAGTAGCGGGAGGGCCGTCGGGGAGCTGTTTTTT.

J is TRBJ2-5 and V is TRBV27; 10 bases line up with TRBD2. The CDR3 spans 15 residues. Germline V gene lookup returns CDR1 MNHEY and CDR2 SMNVEV (reference sequence). The V and J ends lost 5 bases and 1 base, in that order; junction bases with no gene match: 4. The CDR3 DNA follows: TGTGCCAGCAGTCCGGGACTAGCGTCCCAAGAGACCCAGTACTTC. Translation gives CASSPGLASQETQYF.

This rearrangement joins TRBV11-3 to TRBJ1-1; D not resolved. Trimming removed 1 base from V and 5 bases from J, with 11 bases in between. The CDR3 sequence is 14 residues long. Germline V lookup: CDR1 SGHNT, CDR2 YENEEA. The CDR3 coding sequence is TGTGCCAGCAGCTTAGCCCGCCTAGGTACTGAAGCTTTCTTT. Translating gives CASSLARLGTEAFF.

This clone came up once. The V gene is TRBV11-3, the J gene TRBJ2-7, with D maybe TRBD1 (6 bases). CDR3 length: 12 residues. V shed 6 bases and J shed 6 bases, with 12 bases lying between them. Germline V gives CDR1 SGHNT, CDR2 YENEEA. The CDR3 DNA follows: TGTGCCAGCAGTCCAGGGGTAGGCGAGCAGTACTTC. Residues: CASSPGVGEQYF. The complete variable domain, with remaining parts taken from reference TRBV11-3 and TRBJ2-7, reads EAGVVQSPRYKIIEKKQPVAFWCNPISGHNTLYWYLQNLGQGPELLIRYENEEAVDDSQLPKDRFSAERLKGVDSTLKIQPAELGDSAVYLCASSPGVGEQYFGPGTRLTVT.

In regard to this clone: In the same sample, other DNA sequences code for this CDR3. The genes are TRBV2 and TRBJ1-5; D perhaps matches TRBD1 (5 bases). V was clipped by 4 bases and J by 7 bases, with 17 bases between them. The CDR3 spans 15 residues. Per germline, CDR1 SNHLY and CDR2 FYNNEI. CDR3 residues: CASSGVGGGNQPQHF. CDR3 nucleotides: TGTGCCAGCAGTGGAGTCGGGGGGGGGAACCAGCCCCAGCATTTT.

The chain links TRBV27 to TRBJ2-7; no definite D call. V dropped 5 bases and J dropped 4 bases, with 18 bases sitting between them. The CDR3 loop spans 15 amino acids. From germline, CDR1 is MNHEY and CDR2 SMNVEV (reference sequence). The CDR3 DNA follows: TGTGCCAGCAGTCCCACCGGCTGGGGTCGGTACGAGCAGTACTTC. It yields the protein CASSPTGWGRYEQYF.

The genes are TRBV6-1 and TRBJ1-4; unclear D gene. V was trimmed by 2 bases and J by 5 bases, leaving 9 bases between them. This CDR3 is built from 14 residues. The germline V gene has CDR1 MNHNS and CDR2 SASEGT. CDR3 loop: CASSESGLNEKLFF. DNA of the CDR3: TGTGCCAGCAGTGAATCCGGCCTGAATGAAAAACTGTTTTTT.

V is TRBV6-1 and J is TRBJ1-3; TRBD1 matches 9 bases. The CDR3 contains 13 residues. Germline V gives CDR1 MNHNS, CDR2 SASEGT. Germline trimming cut 6 bases from V and 4 bases from J; bases unmatched to any gene: 1. The CDR3 protein is CASRDRGGNTIYF. The CDR3 coding sequence is TGTGCCAGCAGGGACAGGGGAGGAAACACCATATATTTT.

Concerning this clone: Other DNA sequences in the same sample also yield this CDR3. The rearrangement joins TRBV18 to TRBJ2-7; D is uncertain. The CDR3 is 13 residues long. Germline CDR1 reads KGHSH; CDR2 reads LQKENI. The V and J ends lost 0 bases and 0 bases respectively, with 3 bases between them. The CDR3 nucleotides read TGTGCCAGCTCACCACCTAGCTCCTACGAGCAGTACTTC. It specifies CASSPPSSYEQYF.

This chain links TRBV11-2 with TRBJ2-5, with TRBD1 matching 7 bases. The junction had 4 bases not matched to a gene; V was cut back by 1 base and J by 5 bases. Germline-derived CDR1 and CDR2 are SGHAT and FQNNGV. The CDR3 is 14 amino acids. CDR3 protein: CASSLGQGFETQYF. The CDR3, as DNA: TGTGCCAGCAGCTTAGGACAGGGTTTCGAGACCCAGTACTTC.

The chain carries TRBV5-6 and TRBJ2-2, with D hard to call. The CDR3 totals 12 residues. Deletions cut 3 bases from V and 6 bases from J, with 6 bases between. Germline values: CDR1 SGHDT, CDR2 YYEEEE. CDR3 bases: TGTGCCAGCAGCTGGGAAGCCGGGGAGCTGTTTTTT. It translates to CASSWEAGELFF.

The chain carries TRBV14 and TRBJ1-5; D unresolved. Between the trimmed V and J ends, which lost 0 bases and 4 bases, there was a span of 1 base. Looked up from germline, CDR1 is SGHDN and CDR2 is FVKESK. CDR3 length: 12 residues. CDR3 nucleotide sequence: TGTGCCAGCAGCCAAGAGAATCAGCCCCAGCATTTT. Encoded protein: CASSQENQPQHF.

This chain joins TRBV6-5 and TRBJ2-3; D is unclear. The CDR3 has 12 amino acids. CDR1 MNHEY and CDR2 SVGAGI come from the germline V gene. Trimming stripped 6 bases from V and 6 bases from J, with 10 bases between. The DNA for the CDR3 is TGTGCCAGCAGCCCGCACGCGGATACGCAGTATTTT. This encodes CASSPHADTQYF.

The CDR3 is CASSPTRQVSNQPQHF. DNA of the CDR3: TGTGCCAGTAGTCCCACCCGACAGGTTAGCAATCAGCCCCAGCATTTT. This chain links TRBV19 with TRBJ1-5; D is perhaps TRBD1 (6 bases). This CDR3 has 16 amino acids. The V end was cut by 5 bases, the J end by 0 bases, with 14 bases between. The germline V gene encodes CDR1 LNHDA and CDR2 SQIVND (reference sequence). Full variable domain (rest looked up from reference TRBV19 and TRBJ1-5): DGGITQSPKYLFRKEGQNVTLSCEQNLNHDAMYWYRQDPGQGLRLIYYSQIVNDFQKGDIAEGYSVSREKKESFPLTVTSAQKNPTAFYLCASSPTRQVSNQPQHFGDGTRLSIL.

This clone was picked up one time. One end of the junction varies from germline; a read error may be responsible. The chain carries TRBV14 and TRBJ2-3, with 11 bases identical to TRBD2. The CDR3 consists of 14 residues. The germline CDR1 and CDR2 sequences are SGHDN and FVKESK. CDR3 sequence: CASSQAGLAGLTNF. The CDR3 nucleotides are TGTGCCAGCAGCCAAGCTGGACTAGCGGGCCTAACAAACTTT.

J is TRBJ2-5 and V is TRBV5-1; 10 nucleotides align to TRBD2. CDR1 is SGHRS and CDR2 is YFSETQ in the germline V gene. V lost 1 base, J lost 1 base, and 4 bases stayed unmatched. This CDR3 region has 16 residues. The CDR3 loop reads CASSLPLAGAQETQYF. The CDR3 DNA reads as TGCGCCAGCAGCTTGCCGCTAGCGGGGGCCCAAGAGACCCAGTACTTC.

The chain links TRBV9 to TRBJ2-2; no firm D call. CDR1 is SGDLS and CDR2 is YYNGEE in the germline V gene. V gave up 0 bases and J gave up 1 base, with 7 bases separating them. This CDR3 has 15 amino acids. The CDR3 spells CASSVVPGNTGELFF. The CDR3 DNA follows: TGTGCCAGCAGCGTAGTCCCCGGGAACACCGGGGAGCTGTTTTTT. Full variable domain (remainder filled in from reference TRBV9 and TRBJ2-2): DSGVTQTPKHLITATGQRVTLRCSPRSGDLSVYWYQQSLDQGLQFLIQYYNGEERAKGNILERFSAQQFPDLHSELNLSSLELGDSALYFCASSVVPGNTGELFFGEGSRLTVL.

This chain connects TRBV5-1 to TRBJ2-1; no reliable D call. This CDR3 spans 16 amino acids. V was cut by 4 bases and J by 0 bases, with 14 bases left in between. Germline CDR1 reads SGHRS; CDR2 reads YFSETQ. The CDR3 loop is CASSERQASSYNEQFF. CDR3 bases: TGCGCCAGCAGCGAGAGGCAGGCGAGCTCCTACAATGAGCAGTTCTTC.